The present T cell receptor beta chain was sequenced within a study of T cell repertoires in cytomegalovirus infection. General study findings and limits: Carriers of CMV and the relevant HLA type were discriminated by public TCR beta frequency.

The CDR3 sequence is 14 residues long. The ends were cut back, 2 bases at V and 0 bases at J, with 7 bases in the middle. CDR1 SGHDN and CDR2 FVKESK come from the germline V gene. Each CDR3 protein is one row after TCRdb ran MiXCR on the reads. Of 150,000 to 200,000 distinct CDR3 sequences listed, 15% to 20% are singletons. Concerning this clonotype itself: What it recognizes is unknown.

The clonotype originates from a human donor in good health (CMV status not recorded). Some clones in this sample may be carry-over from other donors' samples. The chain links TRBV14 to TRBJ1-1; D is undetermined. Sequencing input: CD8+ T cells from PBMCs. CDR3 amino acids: CASSQLSMNTEAFF. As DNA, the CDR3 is TGTGCCAGCAGCCAATTGTCCATGAACACTGAAGCTTTCTTT.